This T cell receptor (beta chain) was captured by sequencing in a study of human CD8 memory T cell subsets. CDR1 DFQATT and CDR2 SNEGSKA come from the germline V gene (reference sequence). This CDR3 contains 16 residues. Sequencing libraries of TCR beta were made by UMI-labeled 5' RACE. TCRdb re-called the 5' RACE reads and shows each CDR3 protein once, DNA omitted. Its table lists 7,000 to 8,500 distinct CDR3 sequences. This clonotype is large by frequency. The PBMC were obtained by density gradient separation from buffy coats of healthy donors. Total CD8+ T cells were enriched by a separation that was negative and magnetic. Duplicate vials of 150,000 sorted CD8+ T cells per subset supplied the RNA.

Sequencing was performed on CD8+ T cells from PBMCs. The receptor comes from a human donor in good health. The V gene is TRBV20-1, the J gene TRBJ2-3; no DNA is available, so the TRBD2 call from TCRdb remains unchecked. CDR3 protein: CSARGGLAPPTDTQYF.